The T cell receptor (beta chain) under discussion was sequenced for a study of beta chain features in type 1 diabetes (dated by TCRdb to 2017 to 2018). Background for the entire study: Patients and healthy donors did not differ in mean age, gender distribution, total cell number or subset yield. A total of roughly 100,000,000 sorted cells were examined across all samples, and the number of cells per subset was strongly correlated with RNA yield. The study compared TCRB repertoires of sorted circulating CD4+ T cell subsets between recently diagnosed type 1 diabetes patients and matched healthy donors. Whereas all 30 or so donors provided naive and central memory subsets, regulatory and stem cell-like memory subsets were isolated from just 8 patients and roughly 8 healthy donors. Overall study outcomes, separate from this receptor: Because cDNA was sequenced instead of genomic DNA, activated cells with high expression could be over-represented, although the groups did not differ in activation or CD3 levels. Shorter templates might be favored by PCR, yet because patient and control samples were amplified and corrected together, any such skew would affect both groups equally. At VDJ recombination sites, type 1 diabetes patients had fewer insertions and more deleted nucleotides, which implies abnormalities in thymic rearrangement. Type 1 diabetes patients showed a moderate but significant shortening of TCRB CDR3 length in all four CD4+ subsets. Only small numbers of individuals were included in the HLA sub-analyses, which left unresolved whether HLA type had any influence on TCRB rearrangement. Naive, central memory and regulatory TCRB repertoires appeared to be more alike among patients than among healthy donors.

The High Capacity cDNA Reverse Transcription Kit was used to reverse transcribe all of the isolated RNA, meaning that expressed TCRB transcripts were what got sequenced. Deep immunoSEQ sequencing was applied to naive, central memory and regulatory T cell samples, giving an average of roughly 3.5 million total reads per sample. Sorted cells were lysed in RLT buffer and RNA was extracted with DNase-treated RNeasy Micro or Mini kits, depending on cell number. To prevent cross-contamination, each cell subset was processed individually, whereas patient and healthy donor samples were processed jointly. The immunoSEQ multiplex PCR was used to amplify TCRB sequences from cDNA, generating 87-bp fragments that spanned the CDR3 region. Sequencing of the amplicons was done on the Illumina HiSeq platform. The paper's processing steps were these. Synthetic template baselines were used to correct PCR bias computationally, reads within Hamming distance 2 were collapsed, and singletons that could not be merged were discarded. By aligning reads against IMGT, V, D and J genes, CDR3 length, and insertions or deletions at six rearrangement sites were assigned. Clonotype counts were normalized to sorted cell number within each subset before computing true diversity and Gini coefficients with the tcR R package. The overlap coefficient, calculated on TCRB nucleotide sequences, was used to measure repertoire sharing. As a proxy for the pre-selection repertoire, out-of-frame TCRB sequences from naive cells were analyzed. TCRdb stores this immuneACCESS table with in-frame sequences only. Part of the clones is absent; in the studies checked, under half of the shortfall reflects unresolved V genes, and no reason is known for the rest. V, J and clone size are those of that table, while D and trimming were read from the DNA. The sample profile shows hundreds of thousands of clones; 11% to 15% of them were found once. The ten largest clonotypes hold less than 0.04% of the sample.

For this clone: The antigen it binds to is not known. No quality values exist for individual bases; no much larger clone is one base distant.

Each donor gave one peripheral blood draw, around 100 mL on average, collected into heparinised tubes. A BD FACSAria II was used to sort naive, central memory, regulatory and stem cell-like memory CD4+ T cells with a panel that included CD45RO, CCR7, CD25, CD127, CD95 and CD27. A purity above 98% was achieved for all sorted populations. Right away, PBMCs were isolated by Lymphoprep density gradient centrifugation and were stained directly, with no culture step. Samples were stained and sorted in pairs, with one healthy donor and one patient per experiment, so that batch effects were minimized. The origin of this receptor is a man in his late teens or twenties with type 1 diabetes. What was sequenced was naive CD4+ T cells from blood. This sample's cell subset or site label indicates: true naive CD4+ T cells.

The bases are TGTGCCAGCAGCCAAGATTCCGACAGTGCGAACACCGGGGAGCTGTTTTTT. This codes for CASSQDSDSANTGELFF. The sequence joins TRBV4-2 to TRBJ2-2; the best D guess is TRBD1, with 5 bases matching. The germline V gene gives CDR1 as LGHNA and CDR2 as YNFKEQ. The V and J ends are trimmed by 0 bases and 0 bases, leaving 11 bases between them. From cysteine to phenylalanine, the CDR3 is 17 amino acids long. The entry retains the CDR3 DNA only, 51 bases that are in frame from base 1.